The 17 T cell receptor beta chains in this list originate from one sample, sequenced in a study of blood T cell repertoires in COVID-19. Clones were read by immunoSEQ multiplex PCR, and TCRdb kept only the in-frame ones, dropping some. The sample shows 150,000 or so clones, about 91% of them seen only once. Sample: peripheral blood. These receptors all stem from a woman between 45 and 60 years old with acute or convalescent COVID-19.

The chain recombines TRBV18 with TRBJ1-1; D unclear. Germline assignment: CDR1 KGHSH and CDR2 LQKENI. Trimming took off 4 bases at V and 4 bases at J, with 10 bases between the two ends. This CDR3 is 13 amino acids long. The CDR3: CASSLLVRTEAFF. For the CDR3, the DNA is TGTGCCAGCTCACTTCTCGTTCGCACTGAAGCTTTCTTT.

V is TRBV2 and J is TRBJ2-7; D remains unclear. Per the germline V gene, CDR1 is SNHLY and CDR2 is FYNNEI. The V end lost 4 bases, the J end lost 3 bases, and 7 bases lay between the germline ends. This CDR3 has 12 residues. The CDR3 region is CASSVDNYEQYF. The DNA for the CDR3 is TGTGCCAGCAGTGTTGACAACTACGAGCAGTACTTC.

The chain's CDR3 is CASTGLGRPKNIQYF. For the CDR3, the DNA is TGTGCCAGCACCGGACTTGGCAGACCCAAAAACATTCAGTACTTC. The chain couples TRBV7-2 to TRBJ2-4, with D tentatively TRBD2 (5 bases). This CDR3 is built from 15 residues. Trimming took 7 bases from V and 2 from J, leaving 15 bases between them. Germline CDR1 and CDR2: SGHTA and FQGNSA.

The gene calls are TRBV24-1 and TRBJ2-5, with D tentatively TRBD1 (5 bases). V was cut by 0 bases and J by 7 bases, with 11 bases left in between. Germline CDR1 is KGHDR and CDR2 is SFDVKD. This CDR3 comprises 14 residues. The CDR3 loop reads CATSDLWGEGTQYF. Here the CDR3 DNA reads TGTGCCACCAGTGATTTGTGGGGCGAAGGGACCCAGTACTTC.

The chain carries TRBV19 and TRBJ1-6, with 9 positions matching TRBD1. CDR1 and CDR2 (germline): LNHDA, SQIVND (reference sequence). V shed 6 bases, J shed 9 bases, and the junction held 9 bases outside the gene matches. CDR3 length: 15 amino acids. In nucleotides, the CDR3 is TGTGCCAGTAGACCCGGGACAGGGATCCCTTCACCCCTCCACTTT. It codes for CASRPGTGIPSPLHF.

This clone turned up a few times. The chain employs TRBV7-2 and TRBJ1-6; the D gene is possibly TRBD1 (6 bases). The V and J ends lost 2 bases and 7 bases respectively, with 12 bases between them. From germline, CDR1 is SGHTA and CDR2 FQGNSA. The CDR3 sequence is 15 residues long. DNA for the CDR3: TGTGCCAGCAGCTTAACTGGGGGCGGGAATTCACCCCTCCACTTT. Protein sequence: CASSLTGGGNSPLHF.

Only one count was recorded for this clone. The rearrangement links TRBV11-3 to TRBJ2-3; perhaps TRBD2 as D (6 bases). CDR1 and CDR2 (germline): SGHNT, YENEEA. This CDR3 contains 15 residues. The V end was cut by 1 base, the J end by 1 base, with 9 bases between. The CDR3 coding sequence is TGTGCCAGCAGCTTAGGGGGGGTTGGCACAGATACGCAGTATTTT. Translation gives CASSLGGVGTDTQYF.

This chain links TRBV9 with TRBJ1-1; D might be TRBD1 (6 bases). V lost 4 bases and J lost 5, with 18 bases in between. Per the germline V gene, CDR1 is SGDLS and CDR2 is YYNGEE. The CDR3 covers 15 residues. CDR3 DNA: TGTGCCAGCAGCTCAAGCCTCAGAGGGACAACTGAAGCTTTCTTT. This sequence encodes CASSSSLRGTTEAFF.

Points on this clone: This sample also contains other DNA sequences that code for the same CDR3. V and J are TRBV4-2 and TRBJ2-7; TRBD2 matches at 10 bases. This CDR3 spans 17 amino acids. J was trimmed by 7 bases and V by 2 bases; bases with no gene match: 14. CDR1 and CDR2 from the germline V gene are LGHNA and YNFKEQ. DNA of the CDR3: TGTGCCAGCAGCCAATCCATCACTAGCGGGATATCGGGGGAGCAGTACTTC. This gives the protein CASSQSITSGISGEQYF.

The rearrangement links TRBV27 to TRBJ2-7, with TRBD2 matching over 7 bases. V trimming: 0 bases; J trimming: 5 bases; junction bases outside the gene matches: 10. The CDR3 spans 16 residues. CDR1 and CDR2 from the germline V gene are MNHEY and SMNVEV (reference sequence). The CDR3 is CASSLSSGLEGNEQYF. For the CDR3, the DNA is TGTGCCAGCAGTTTATCGAGCGGACTAGAGGGTAACGAGCAGTACTTC.

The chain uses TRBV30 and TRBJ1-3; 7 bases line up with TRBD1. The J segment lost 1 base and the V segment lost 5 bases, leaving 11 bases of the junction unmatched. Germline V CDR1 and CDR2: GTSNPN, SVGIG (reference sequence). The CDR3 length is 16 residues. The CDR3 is CAWGPGTAFSGNTIYF. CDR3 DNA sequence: TGTGCCTGGGGCCCCGGGACAGCGTTTTCTGGAAACACCATATATTTT.

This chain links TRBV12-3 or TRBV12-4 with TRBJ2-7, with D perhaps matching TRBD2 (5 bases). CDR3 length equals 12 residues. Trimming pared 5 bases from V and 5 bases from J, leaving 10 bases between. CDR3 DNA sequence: TGTGCCAGCAGTCTGGACTCTAACGAGCAGTACTTC. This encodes CASSLDSNEQYF.

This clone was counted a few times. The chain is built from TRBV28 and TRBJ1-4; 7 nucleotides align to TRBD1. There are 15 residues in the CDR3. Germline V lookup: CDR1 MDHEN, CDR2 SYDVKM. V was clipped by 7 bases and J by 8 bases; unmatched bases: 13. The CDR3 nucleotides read TGTGCCAGCACCCAGCACGCAGGGGGAGGCGAAAAACTGTTTTTT. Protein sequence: CASTQHAGGGEKLFF.

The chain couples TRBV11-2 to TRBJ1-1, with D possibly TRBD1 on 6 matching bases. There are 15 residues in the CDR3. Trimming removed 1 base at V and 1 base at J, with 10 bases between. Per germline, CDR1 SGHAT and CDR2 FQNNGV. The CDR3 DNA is TGTGCCAGCAGCTTAGTCCCCAGGGGGAACACTGAAGCTTTCTTT. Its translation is CASSLVPRGNTEAFF.

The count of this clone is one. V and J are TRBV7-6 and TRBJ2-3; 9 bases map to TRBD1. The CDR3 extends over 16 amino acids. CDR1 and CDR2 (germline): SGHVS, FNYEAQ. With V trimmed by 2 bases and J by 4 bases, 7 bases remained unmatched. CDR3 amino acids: CASSLLTGGNSDTQYF. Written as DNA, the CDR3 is TGTGCCAGCAGCTTACTGACAGGGGGAAATTCAGATACGCAGTATTTT.

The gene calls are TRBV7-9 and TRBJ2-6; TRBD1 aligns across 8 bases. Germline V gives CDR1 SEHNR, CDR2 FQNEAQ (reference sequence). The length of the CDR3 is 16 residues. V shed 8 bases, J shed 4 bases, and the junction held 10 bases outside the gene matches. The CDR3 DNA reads TGTGCCAGCCTCCGGACAGGGTCGGTAGGGGCCAACGTCCTGACTTTC. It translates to CASLRTGSVGANVLTF.

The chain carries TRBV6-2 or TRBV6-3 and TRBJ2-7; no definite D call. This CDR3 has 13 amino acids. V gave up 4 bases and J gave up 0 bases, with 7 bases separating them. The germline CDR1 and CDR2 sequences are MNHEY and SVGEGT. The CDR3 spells CASSSYSSYEQYF. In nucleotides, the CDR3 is TGTGCCAGCAGTTCTTACAGCTCCTACGAGCAGTACTTC.